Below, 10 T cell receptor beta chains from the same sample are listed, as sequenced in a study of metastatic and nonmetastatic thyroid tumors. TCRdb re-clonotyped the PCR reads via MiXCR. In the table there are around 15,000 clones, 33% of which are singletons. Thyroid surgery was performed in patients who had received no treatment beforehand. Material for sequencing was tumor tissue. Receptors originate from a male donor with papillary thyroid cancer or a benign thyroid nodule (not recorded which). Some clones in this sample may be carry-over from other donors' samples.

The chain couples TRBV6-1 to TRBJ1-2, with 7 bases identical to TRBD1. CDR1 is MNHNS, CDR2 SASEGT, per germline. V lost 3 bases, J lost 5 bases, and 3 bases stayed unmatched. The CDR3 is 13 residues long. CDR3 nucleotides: TGTGCCAGCAGTGACCAGACAGGGTATGGCTACACCTTC. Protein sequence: CASSDQTGYGYTF.

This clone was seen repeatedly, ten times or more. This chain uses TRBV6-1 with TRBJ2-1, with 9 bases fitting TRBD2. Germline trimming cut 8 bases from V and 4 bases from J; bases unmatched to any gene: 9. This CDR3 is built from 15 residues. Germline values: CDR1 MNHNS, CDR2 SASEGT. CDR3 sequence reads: CASRLSGSGYNEQFF. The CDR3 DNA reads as TGTGCCAGCCGACTTAGCGGGAGCGGATACAATGAGCAGTTCTTC.

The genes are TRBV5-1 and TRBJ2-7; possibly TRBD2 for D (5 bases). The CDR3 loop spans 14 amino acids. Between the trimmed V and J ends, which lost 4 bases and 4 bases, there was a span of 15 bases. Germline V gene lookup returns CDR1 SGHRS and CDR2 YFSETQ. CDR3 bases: TGCGCCAGCAGCCTGGACCCTACGGGGTACGAGCAGTACTTC. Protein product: CASSLDPTGYEQYF.

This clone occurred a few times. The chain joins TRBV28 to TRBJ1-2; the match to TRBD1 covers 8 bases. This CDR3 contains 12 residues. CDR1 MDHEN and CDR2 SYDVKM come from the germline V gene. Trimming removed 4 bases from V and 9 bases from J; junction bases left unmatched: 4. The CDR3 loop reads CASSYRGASYTF. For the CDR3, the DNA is TGTGCCAGCAGTTACAGGGGGGCTAGCTACACCTTC.

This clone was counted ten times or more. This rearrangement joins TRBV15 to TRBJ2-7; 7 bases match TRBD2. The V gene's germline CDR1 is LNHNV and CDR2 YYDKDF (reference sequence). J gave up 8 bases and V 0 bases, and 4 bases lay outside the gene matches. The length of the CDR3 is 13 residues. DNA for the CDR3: TGTGCCACCAGCAGAGAGGGGGGGGAACAGCAGTACTTC. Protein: CATSREGGEQQYF. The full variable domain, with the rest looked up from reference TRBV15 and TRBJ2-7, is DAMVIQNPRYQVTQFGKPVTLSCSQTLNHNVMYWYQQKSSQAPKLLFHYYDKDFNNEADTPDNFQSRRPNTSFCFLDIRSPGLGDTAMYLCATSREGGEQQYFGPGTRLTVT.

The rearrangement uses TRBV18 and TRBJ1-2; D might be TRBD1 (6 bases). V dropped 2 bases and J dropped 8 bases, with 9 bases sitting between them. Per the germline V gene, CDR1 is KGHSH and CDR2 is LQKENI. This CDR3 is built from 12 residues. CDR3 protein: CASSPAGEGYTF. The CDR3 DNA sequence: TGTGCCAGCTCACCAGCAGGGGAGGGCTACACCTTC.

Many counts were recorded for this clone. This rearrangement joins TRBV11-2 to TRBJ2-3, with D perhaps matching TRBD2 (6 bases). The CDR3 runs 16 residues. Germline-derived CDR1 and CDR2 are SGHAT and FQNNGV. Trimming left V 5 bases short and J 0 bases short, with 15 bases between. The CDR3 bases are TGTGCCAGCAGCCCCGGGCTAGCGTTAAGCACAGATACGCAGTATTTT. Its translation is CASSPGLALSTDTQYF.

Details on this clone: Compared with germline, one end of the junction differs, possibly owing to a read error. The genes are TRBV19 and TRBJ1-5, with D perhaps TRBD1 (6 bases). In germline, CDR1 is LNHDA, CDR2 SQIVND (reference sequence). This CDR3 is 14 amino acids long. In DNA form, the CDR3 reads TGTGACAGTACCCCCTTGGGGGGCTATCAGGCCCAGCATTTT. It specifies CDSTPLGGYQAQHF.

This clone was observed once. Here the CDR3 DNA reads TGTGCCAGCACCGGGAGTCTAGGCGGTGACTCACCCCTCCACTTT. This gives the protein CASTGSLGGDSPLHF. The rearrangement joins TRBV7-9 to TRBJ1-6; D gene unclear. V was clipped by 7 bases and J by 10 bases, with 20 bases between them. This CDR3 contains 15 residues. Germline CDR1 and CDR2: SEHNR and FQNEAQ (reference sequence).

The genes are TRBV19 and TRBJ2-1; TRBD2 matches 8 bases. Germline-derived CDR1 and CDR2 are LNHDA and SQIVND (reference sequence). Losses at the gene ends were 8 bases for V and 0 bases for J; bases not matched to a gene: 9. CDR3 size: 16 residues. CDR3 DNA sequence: TGTGCCAGTTGTGATCAAAGCGGGAGCTCCTACAATGAGCAGTTCTTC. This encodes CASCDQSGSSYNEQFF.